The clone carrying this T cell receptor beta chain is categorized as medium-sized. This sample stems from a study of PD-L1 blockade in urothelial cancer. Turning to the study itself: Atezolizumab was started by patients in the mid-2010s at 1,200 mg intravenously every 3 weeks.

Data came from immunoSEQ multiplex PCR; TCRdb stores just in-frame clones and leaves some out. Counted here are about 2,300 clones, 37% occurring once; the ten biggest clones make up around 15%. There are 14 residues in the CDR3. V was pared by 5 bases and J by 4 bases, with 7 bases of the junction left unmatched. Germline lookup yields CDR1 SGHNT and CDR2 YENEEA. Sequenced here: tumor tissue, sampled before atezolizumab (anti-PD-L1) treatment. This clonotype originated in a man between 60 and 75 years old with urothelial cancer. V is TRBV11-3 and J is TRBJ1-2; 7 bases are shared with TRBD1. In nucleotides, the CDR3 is TGTGCCAGCAGCACTGGGACAGCAACCTATGGCTACACCTTC. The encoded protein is CASSTGTATYGYTF.